This T cell receptor beta chain was recorded in a study of cytomegalovirus exposure and HLA in healthy donors. The wider study: Genotyping of more than 300 donors showed that around 86% belonged to the Caucasian-associated ancestry cluster. Study findings and constraints: In a later analysis, TCR association rates varied by HLA locus: DRB1 most, HLA-C fewest. Cytomegalovirus association was listed for around 170 TCR beta chains. In vitro assays verified that three CMV-associated chains recognized CMV antigens specifically.

With regard to this clone: The antigen is unknown.

The PCR employed 60 Vbeta primers together with 13 Jbeta primers. Generated by immunoSEQ multiplex PCR, the TCRdb table keeps only in-frame clones and is missing some. Here the sample table reports approximately 140,000 clones. The sequenced material came from PBMCs. The receptor comes from a woman aged 50 to 60 in good health and CMV-seronegative.

The CDR3 reads CATSKTLDRVTGELFF. CDR3 DNA: TGTGCCACCAGCAAAACCTTGGACAGGGTCACCGGGGAGCTGTTTTTT. The rearrangement uses TRBV15 and TRBJ2-2, with 8 positions matching TRBD1. Germline values: CDR1 LNHNV, CDR2 YYDKDF (reference sequence). V shed 4 bases and J 4 bases; nucleotides not matched to a gene: 8. The CDR3 totals 16 residues. Looking up the rest from reference TRBV15 and TRBJ2-2 gives the full variable domain: DAMVIQNPRYQVTQFGKPVTLSCSQTLNHNVMYWYQQKSSQAPKLLFHYYDKDFNNEADTPDNFQSRRPNTSFCFLDIRSPGLGDTAMYLCATSKTLDRVTGELFFGEGSRLTVL.